The 13 T cell receptor beta chains in this list originate from one sample, sequenced in a study of T-cell reconstitution after alpha-beta-depleted transplantation in children. The authors prepared the TCRbeta library with unique molecular identifiers. One entry per CDR3 protein results from TCRdb running MiXCR on the PCR reads. Altogether about 27,000 distinct CDR3 sequences are present, roughly 5.7% being singletons, with the ten largest covering about 7%. The input for sequencing was PBMCs, mostly from graft donor cells, taken 180 days after TCRalphabeta/CD19-depleted stem cell transplant. The source of these receptors is a male patient younger than 18 who had a stem cell transplant for acute myeloid leukemia, so the T cells may come from the graft donor.

This clonotype was counted a few times. The V gene is TRBV15, the J gene TRBJ1-1; tentative D call: TRBD1 (6 bases). The CDR3 extends over 14 amino acids. Trimming removed 0 bases from V and 5 bases from J, with 10 bases in between. In germline, CDR1 is LNHNV, CDR2 YYDKDF (reference sequence). The CDR3 DNA is TGTGCCACCAGCAGAGAGCGGGGGCAGACTGAAGCTTTCTTT. This sequence encodes CATSRERGQTEAFF.

The table lists this clonotype with a few counts. This chain connects TRBV19 to TRBJ1-5; the match to TRBD1 covers 10 bases. With 3 bases clipped from V and 5 bases from J, the junction kept 7 bases outside the gene matches. CDR1 and CDR2 (germline): LNHDA, SQIVND (reference sequence). This CDR3 region has 16 residues. The CDR3, as DNA: TGTGCCAGTAGTATTTGGGGAGACAGGGGGCATCAGCCCCAGCATTTT. This codes for CASSIWGDRGHQPQHF.

This clonotype has ten or more counts. The rearrangement uses TRBV20-1 and TRBJ2-3, with 14 bases matching TRBD2. CDR1 and CDR2 (germline): DFQATT, SNEGSKA (reference sequence). V was pared by 2 bases and J by 3 bases, with 19 bases of the junction left unmatched. The CDR3 has 21 amino acids. CDR3 DNA: TGCAGTGCTAGAACACTTACTATGGGACTAGCGGGAGTAACTAGTACAGATACGCAGTATTTT. This sequence encodes CSARTLTMGLAGVTSTDTQYF.

This clonotype was observed at least ten times. This chain links TRBV3-1 with TRBJ2-1; TRBD2 might be the D (6 bases). CDR1 and CDR2 (germline): LGHDT, YNNKEL (reference sequence). The CDR3 covers 12 residues. V lost 4 bases and J lost 9, with 10 bases in between. CDR3 nucleotide sequence: TGTGCCAGCAGCCCCCTCGGGGGTGAGCAGTTCTTC. Encoded protein: CASSPLGGEQFF.

This clonotype was recorded at least ten times. The J gene is TRBJ2-1, the V gene TRBV7-3, with 12 bases matching TRBD2. The CDR3 runs 18 residues. The V segment lost 1 base and the J segment 8 bases; nucleotides outside the gene matches: 12. The germline gives CDR1 SGHTA, CDR2 FQGTGA. The CDR3 DNA is TGTGCCAGCAGCTTAAGACCCCCAACTAGCGGGAGGAAAGATGAGCAGTTCTTC. Its protein is CASSLRPPTSGRKDEQFF.

The rearrangement links TRBV11-3 to TRBJ2-7; unclear D gene. The germline V gene has CDR1 SGHNT and CDR2 YENEEA. This CDR3 region has 14 residues. V was clipped by 1 base and J by 1 base, with 8 bases between them. CDR3 sequence: CASSLGRMSYEQYF. The CDR3 region has the DNA TGTGCCAGCAGCTTAGGACGAATGTCCTACGAGCAGTACTTC. Using reference TRBV11-3 and TRBJ2-7 for the parts outside the CDR3, the full variable domain is EAGVVQSPRYKIIEKKQPVAFWCNPISGHNTLYWYLQNLGQGPELLIRYENEEAVDDSQLPKDRFSAERLKGVDSTLKIQPAELGDSAVYLCASSLGRMSYEQYFGPGTRLTVT.

This clonotype was observed many times. V is TRBV28 and J is TRBJ2-7; no clear D gene. Germline assignment: CDR1 MDHEN and CDR2 SYDVKM. This CDR3 contains 14 residues. V shed 5 bases and J shed 3 bases, with 14 bases lying between them. CDR3 sequence: CASSPHTGVYEQYF. DNA of the CDR3: TGTGCCAGCAGTCCCCACACCGGCGTCTACGAGCAGTACTTC. The whole variable domain, filled in from reference TRBV28 and TRBJ2-7, reads DVKVTQSSRYLVKRTGEKVFLECVQDMDHENMFWYRQDPGLGLRLIYFSYDVKMKEKGDIPEGYSVSREKKERFSLILESASTNQTSMYLCASSPHTGVYEQYFGPGTRLTVT.

This clonotype was counted at least ten times. The chain has TRBV19 and TRBJ2-1; 8 bases map to TRBD2. The V segment lost 7 bases and the J segment 7 bases; nucleotides outside the gene matches: 9. CDR3 length: 14 residues. Germline V gene sequence: CDR1 LNHDA, CDR2 SQIVND (reference sequence). The chain's CDR3 is CASKMDGRGNEQFF. Here the CDR3 DNA reads TGTGCCAGTAAAATGGACGGGAGGGGAAATGAGCAGTTCTTC. The full variable domain, in which reference TRBV19 and TRBJ2-1 provide the parts outside the CDR3, is DGGITQSPKYLFRKEGQNVTLSCEQNLNHDAMYWYRQDPGQGLRLIYYSQIVNDFQKGDIAEGYSVSREKKESFPLTVTSAQKNPTAFYLCASKMDGRGNEQFFGPGTRLTVL.

This clonotype was detected many times. This sequence joins TRBV7-9 and TRBJ1-3; the D is unclear. V was trimmed by 1 base and J by 2 bases, leaving 9 bases between them. This CDR3 has 15 residues. Germline values: CDR1 SEHNR, CDR2 FQNEAQ (reference sequence). In nucleotides, the CDR3 is TGTGCCAGCAGCTTAGTCTCGAGGCCTGGAAACACCATATATTTT. It is translated as CASSLVSRPGNTIYF.

This clonotype was seen at least ten times. This chain joins TRBV9 and TRBJ2-5; 7 bases are shared with TRBD1. Trimming cost V 4 bases and J 2 bases; bases outside gene matches: 5. The germline CDR1 and CDR2 sequences are SGDLS and YYNGEE. The CDR3 spans 14 residues. CDR3 coding DNA: TGTGCCAGCAGCACACGGACAGGTCAAGAGACCCAGTACTTC. Its translation: CASSTRTGQETQYF.

This clonotype was detected ten times or more. The chain combines TRBV5-6 with TRBJ1-6; unclear D gene. CDR1 and CDR2 from the germline V gene are SGHDT and YYEEEE. Trimming shortened V by 1 base and J by 7 bases, and 15 bases separated the two germline ends. This CDR3 is 16 amino acids long. The CDR3 nucleotides read TGTGCCAGCAGCTTGCGTGGGATAGAAGGGAATTCACCCCTCCACTTT. Translation: CASSLRGIEGNSPLHF.

This clonotype was seen many times. The chain combines TRBV19 with TRBJ1-2; 7 bases are shared with TRBD1. V shed 2 bases and J 4 bases; nucleotides not matched to a gene: 7. The CDR3 length is 15 residues. Germline CDR1 reads LNHDA; CDR2 reads SQIVND (reference sequence). The CDR3 sequence: CASSIWIGGVYGYTF. The CDR3 DNA is TGTGCCAGTAGTATATGGATAGGGGGCGTCTATGGCTACACCTTC.

This clonotype was observed many times. The chain combines TRBV29-1 with TRBJ2-1, with a possible D match to TRBD2 (6 bases). Germline V lookup: CDR1 SQVTM, CDR2 ANQGSEA. CDR3 length: 14 residues. V shed 7 bases and J shed 0 bases, with 13 bases lying between them. The CDR3 DNA is TGCAGCGCCCTAGCGTTTAGCTCCTACAATGAGCAGTTCTTC. Translation: CSALAFSSYNEQFF.